This T cell receptor beta chain originates from a study of blood T cell repertoires in COVID-19. The method was immunoSEQ multiplex PCR; TCRdb's version includes in-frame clones alone and lacks a portion of them. The sample has tens of thousands of clones, 75% to 85% seen once; the top ten hold roughly 6%. CDR1 and CDR2 from the germline V gene are SGHDN and FVKESK. The V end was cut by 4 bases, the J end by 12 bases, with 12 bases between. This CDR3 is built from 12 residues. V gene TRBV14 combines with J gene TRBJ1-4; D ambiguous. The receptor comes from a woman aged 55-70 years with acute or convalescent COVID-19. What was sequenced was peripheral blood. The CDR3 loop reads CASSPTGFELFF. The CDR3 nucleotides are TGTGCCAGCAGCCCCACGGGGTTCGAACTGTTTTTT.